This T cell receptor (beta chain) is drawn from a study of shared clonotypes between healthy human individuals. Study-wide findings and caveats: Since donors were few, the genetic and exposure-history diversity represented was limited. Investigators collected only blood, and repertoires in tissues likely differ.

Using immunoSEQ multiplex PCR, the repertoire was profiled, and TCRdb retains in-frame clones only, with some absent. The sample shows around 2.5 million clones, roughly 93% of them seen only once. CDR1 and CDR2 from the germline V gene are SGHTA and FQGTGA. V was cut by 0 bases and J by 1 base, with 12 bases left in between. This CDR3 spans 16 amino acids. Turning to this clone: Its antigen is unidentified.

Sequenced input: naive CD4+ T cells from PBMCs. The subset was: CD45RA+ positively selected. This rearrangement joins TRBV7-3 to TRBJ1-1; a possible D gene is TRBD1 (5 bases). The receptor's source is a man between 18 and 29 years old in good health. Some clones in this sample may be carry-over from other donors' samples. The CDR3 reads CASSLTARGRNTEAFF. CDR3 in DNA: TGTGCCAGCAGCTTAACGGCCCGGGGGAGGAACACTGAAGCTTTCTTT. Full variable domain (missing parts from reference TRBV7-3 and TRBJ1-1): GAGVSQTPSNKVTEKGKYVELRCDPISGHTALYWYRQSLGQGPEFLIYFQGTGAADDSGLPNDRFFAVRPEGSVSTLKIQRTERGDSAVYLCASSLTARGRNTEAFFGQGTRLTVV.